These 28 T cell receptor beta chains share one sample of origin, sequenced in a study of T cell clonality in common variable immunodeficiency. The study, taken as a whole, reports: Fewer deletions and N-nucleotide insertions were reportedly seen in common variable immunodeficiency TCR beta sequences.

No cognate antigen is known for these TCRs. TCRdb's copy holds only in-frame clones and misses some; the assay was immunoSEQ multiplex PCR. The profile covers approximately 26,000 clones, none occurring a single time. Sequenced material: peripheral blood mononuclear cells. All receptors come from a human donor with common variable immunodeficiency.

This clone was seen a few times. Read sequence stops 3 residues before the CDR3 end, and the germline J gene provides the missing end. The chain links TRBV5-1 to TRBJ2-7, with TRBD1 matching 10 bases. J was trimmed by 4 bases and V by 4 bases; bases with no gene match: 5. The germline gives CDR1 SGHRS, CDR2 YFSETQ. The CDR3 covers 14 residues. The CDR3 sequence: CASSPRTGGYEQYF. CDR3 bases read: TGCGCCAGCAGCCCTAGGACAGGGGGATACGAG.

This clone was recorded at least ten times. The read ends 3 residues before the CDR3 terminus; that terminus is restored from the germline J gene. The chain carries TRBV5-1 and TRBJ2-7; tentatively, D is TRBD1 (7 bases). Germline loops: CDR1 SGHRS, CDR2 YFSETQ. With 1 base removed from V and 3 bases from J, the gap between germline ends came to 14 bases. The CDR3 length is 15 residues. CDR3 sequence reads: CASSLTRDSYYEQYF. The CDR3 DNA, read in part, is TGCGCCAGCAGCTTGACGCGGGACAGTTACTACGAG.

This clone was recorded many times. Read coverage stops 3 residues before the CDR3 terminus; the germline J gene supplies the remainder. The V call is TRBV12-3 or TRBV12-4, the J call TRBJ2-1, with 9 bases identical to TRBD2. This CDR3 spans 15 amino acids. With 6 bases clipped from V and 4 bases from J, the junction kept 7 bases outside the gene matches. The CDR3 region is CASRLTSGFYNEQFF. CDR3 DNA, as far as it was read: TGTGCCAGCAGACTTACTAGCGGGTTTTACAATGAG.

This clone occurred many times. The CDR3 extends 3 residues past the end of the read, so its final part is completed from the germline J gene. The V gene is TRBV6-1, the J gene TRBJ2-4, with TRBD2 as a possible D gene (7 bases). Germline CDR1 and CDR2: MNHNS and SASEGT. The V gene lost 4 bases and the J gene lost 6 bases, with 19 bases spanning the gap. The CDR3 sequence is 16 residues long. Partial CDR3 DNA: TGTGCCAGCAGTGGAGTTGGCGGGGGCCGGGGAAACATT. It translates to CASSGVGGGRGNI. The entire CDR3 is CASSGVGGGRGNIQYF.

This clone has a count of ten or more. The CDR3 end is not reached by the read, which stops 3 residues before it; the germline J gene fills it in. The chain combines TRBV10-3 with TRBJ1-2; D may be TRBD1 (5 bases). The V end was cut by 4 bases, the J end by 4 bases, with 16 bases between. The germline V gene has CDR1 ENHRY and CDR2 SYGVKD. This CDR3 contains 15 residues. CDR3 bases read: TGTGCCATCAGTGGCGGACAAACCTCTCCCTATGGC. It yields the protein CAISGGQTSPYG. The full CDR3 reads CAISGGQTSPYGYTF.

This clone has a handful of counts. Partial CDR3 DNA: TGTGCCAGCTCACCAAGTCCGGGGGGTAATGAAAAA. Its translation is CASSPSPGGNEK. The full-length CDR3 reads as CASSPSPGGNEKLFF. This sequence joins TRBV18 and TRBJ1-4; a weak D match, TRBD1 (5 bases). The sequence runs out 3 residues before the end of the CDR3; the remainder is reconstructed from the germline J gene. The CDR3 consists of 15 residues. The germline gives CDR1 KGHSH, CDR2 LQKENI. The V end lost 2 bases, the J end lost 4 bases, and 11 bases lay between the germline ends. The entire variable domain, with the rest obtained from reference TRBV18 and TRBJ1-4, is as follows: NAGVMQNPRHLVRRRGQEARLRCSPMKGHSHVYWYRQLPEEGLKFMVYLQKENIIDESGMPKERFSAEFPKEGPSILRIQQVVRGDSAAYFCASSPSPGGNEKLFFGSGTQLSVL.

This clone was counted only a few times. Coverage ceases 3 residues before the CDR3 finishes, and the germline J gene fills in the end. The rearrangement uses TRBV14 and TRBJ2-7; 9 bases match TRBD1. Germline-derived CDR1 and CDR2 are SGHDN and FVKESK. V gave up 2 bases and J gave up 1 base; unmatched junction bases: 9. The CDR3 has 17 residues. Incomplete CDR3 DNA: TGTGCCAGCAGCCAACGCGCTCCGGGACAGGGTTCCTACGAG. The encoded protein is CASSQRAPGQGSYE. The entire CDR3 protein is CASSQRAPGQGSYEQYF.

This clone was observed a handful of times. The sequenced fragment ends 3 residues before the CDR3 boundary, so the rest is inferred from the germline J gene. The V call is TRBV7-2, the J call TRBJ1-1; D remains unclear. The CDR3 sequence is 13 residues long. Germline CDR1 reads SGHTA; CDR2 reads FQGNSA. The V and J ends lost 0 bases and 5 bases respectively, with 7 bases between them. The sequenced CDR3 bases are TGTGCCAGCAGCTTAGCCCCAGGAACTGAA. This translates into CASSLAPGTE. The whole CDR3 sequence reads CASSLAPGTEAFF.

At least ten counts were recorded for this clone. Sequencing ends 3 residues short of the CDR3 end; the germline J gene provides the rest. The chain has TRBV7-9 and TRBJ2-3, with 8 bases that match TRBD1. Germline CDR1 is SEHNR and CDR2 is FQNEAQ (reference sequence). The CDR3 runs 15 residues. J lost 0 bases, V lost 5 bases, and 4 bases had no gene match. The covered CDR3 bases are TGTGCCAGCAGCACGGGACAGGCTAGCACAGATACG. It translates to CASSTGQASTDT. The full CDR3 is CASSTGQASTDTQYF.

Remarks on this clone: The read ends 3 residues before the CDR3 terminus; that terminus is restored from the germline J gene. The chain uses TRBV7-2 and TRBJ2-7, with 10 bases aligning to TRBD2. This CDR3 is built from 15 residues. Germline CDR1 is SGHTA and CDR2 is FQGNSA. Unmatched junction bases numbered 7, after V lost 5 bases and J lost 3 bases. The part of the CDR3 DNA that was read is TGTGCCAGCAGCCCAGCGGGGGGGGCCTACTACGAG. It is translated as CASSPAGGAYYE. The complete CDR3 protein is CASSPAGGAYYEQYF.

This clone was recorded many times. The read halts 3 residues ahead of the CDR3 end, with the missing end drawn from the germline J gene. The genes are TRBV19 and TRBJ1-5, with D maybe TRBD1 (6 bases). Germline-derived CDR1 and CDR2 are LNHDA and SQIVND (reference sequence). The V and J ends lost 1 base and 0 bases respectively, with 10 bases between them. The CDR3 length is 16 residues. The CDR3 sequence: CASSIVHRDSNQPQHF. CDR3 bases read: TGTGCCAGTAGTATAGTCCACAGGGATAGCAATCAGCCC.

Remarks on this clone: The sequence runs out 3 residues before the end of the CDR3; the remainder is reconstructed from the germline J gene. The V gene is TRBV19, the J gene TRBJ1-1; D possibly corresponds to TRBD1 (5 bases). The CDR3 consists of 14 residues. V was cut by 8 bases and J by 5 bases, with 18 bases left in between. The germline V gene encodes CDR1 LNHDA and CDR2 SQIVND (reference sequence). The CDR3 protein is CASQTGGGRTEAFF. The covered CDR3 bases are TGTGCCAGTCAAACTGGGGGGGGGAGGACTGAA.

This clone came up many times. The read terminates 3 residues before the CDR3 end, so the remaining end is supplied by the germline J gene. The chain couples TRBV29-1 to TRBJ2-1, with TRBD2 matching over 10 bases. J lost 3 bases, V lost 7 bases, and 9 bases had no gene match. The CDR3 is 15 amino acids. Germline V CDR1 and CDR2: SQVTM, ANQGSEA. The sequenced CDR3 bases are TGCAGCGCTATACTTCTAGCGGGGGACTACAATGAG. Translated, it gives CSAILLAGDYNE. In full, the CDR3 reads CSAILLAGDYNEQFF.

Points on this clone: The read ends 3 residues early relative to the CDR3; the germline J gene fills the gap. The chain combines TRBV2 with TRBJ2-7; perhaps TRBD1 as D (6 bases). The V end was cut by 7 bases, the J end by 2 bases, with 15 bases between. The CDR3 is 14 amino acids. Germline V gene data show CDR1 as SNHLY and CDR2 as FYNNEI. The CDR3 spells CASNKAGEAYEQYF. The sequenced part of the CDR3 DNA is TGTGCCAGCAATAAAGCAGGGGAAGCCTACGAG.

This clone was counted at least ten times. Read data end 3 residues before the CDR3 end; the end is taken from the germline J gene. This chain joins TRBV5-1 and TRBJ2-1, with D possibly being TRBD2 (7 bases). Trimming removed 5 bases from V and 3 bases from J, with 15 bases in between. Germline CDR1 reads SGHRS; CDR2 reads YFSETQ. This CDR3 contains 15 residues. This CDR3 reads CASRRAGALYNEQFF. CDR3 DNA (partial): TGCGCCAGCAGACGTGCGGGGGCCCTCTACAATGAG.

This clone was seen ten or more times. The junction and the germline gene differ at one end; a read error may be behind it. The read comes to an end 3 residues before the CDR3 does, leaving the germline J gene to fill in the end. The chain is built from TRBV4-2 and TRBJ2-4; 9 bases fit TRBD1. The germline V gene has CDR1 LGHNA and CDR2 YNFKEQ. The CDR3 covers 13 residues. CDR3 DNA (partial): TGCGCCAGCAGCCAGGGACAGGGAATCGCT. This codes for CASSQGQGIA. The full CDR3 protein reads CASSQGQGIAQYF.

This clone is classed as medium-sized. The sequenced fragment ends 3 residues before the CDR3 boundary, so the rest is inferred from the germline J gene. The chain recombines TRBV29-1 with TRBJ2-5, with TRBD1 matching 7 bases. Trimming cost V 7 bases and J 1 base; bases outside gene matches: 9. The CDR3 length is 14 residues. Germline V CDR1 and CDR2: SQVTM, ANQGSEA. CDR3 residues: CSALGQDLQETQYF. The CDR3 DNA, read in part, is TGCAGCGCGCTTGGACAGGACCTCCAAGAGACC.

This clone was picked up many times. The CDR3 end is not reached by the read, which stops 3 residues before it; the germline J gene fills it in. The V call is TRBV18, the J call TRBJ1-1, with a possible D match to TRBD1 (6 bases). This CDR3 comprises 14 residues. Between the trimmed V and J ends, which lost 3 bases and 7 bases, there was a span of 15 bases. Germline CDR1 reads KGHSH; CDR2 reads LQKENI. Here the CDR3 reads CASSPVGQNLEAFF. Partial CDR3 DNA: TGTGCCAGCTCACCCGTCGGACAGAATCTTGAA.

Many counts were recorded for this clone. Coverage ceases 3 residues before the CDR3 finishes, and the germline J gene fills in the end. This chain uses TRBV4-1 with TRBJ2-1, with 12 bases lining up with TRBD1. From germline, CDR1 is MGHRA and CDR2 YSYEKL. V was pared by 0 bases and J by 9 bases, with 9 bases of the junction left unmatched. The CDR3 sequence is 17 residues long. The CDR3 sequence is CASSQDTRGQGAPEQFF. CDR3 DNA (partial): TGCGCCAGCAGCCAAGATACTCGGGGACAGGGGGCGCCTGAG.

On this clone: The read ends 3 residues shy of where the CDR3 ends; the end is completed using the germline J gene. V and J are TRBV30 and TRBJ2-1, with D possibly being TRBD1 (6 bases). Trimming took 3 bases from V and 6 from J, leaving 6 bases between them. The CDR3 totals 11 residues. Per germline, CDR1 GTSNPN and CDR2 SVGIG (reference sequence). CDR3 DNA (partial): TGTGCCTGGAGGGACAGCAATGAG. Amino acid sequence: CAWRDSNE. The entire CDR3 sequence reads CAWRDSNEQFF.

As for this clone: The read ends 3 residues before the CDR3 terminus; that terminus is restored from the germline J gene. This chain uses TRBV18 with TRBJ2-7; 9 bases fit TRBD2. This CDR3 has 14 amino acids. The germline CDR1 and CDR2 sequences are KGHSH and LQKENI. The V segment lost 2 bases and the J segment 4 bases; nucleotides outside the gene matches: 3. The sequenced CDR3 bases are TGTGCCAGCTCACCAAGCGGGGGGCTTTACGAG. This sequence encodes CASSPSGGLYE. In full, the CDR3 reads CASSPSGGLYEQYF.

This clone was recorded many times. The sequence runs out 3 residues before the end of the CDR3; the remainder is reconstructed from the germline J gene. This sequence joins TRBV5-1 and TRBJ1-1, with D possibly matching TRBD1 (5 bases). Trimming removed 1 base at V and 3 bases at J, with 10 bases between. CDR1 SGHRS and CDR2 YFSETQ come from the germline V gene. This CDR3 has 14 residues. The covered CDR3 bases are TGCGCCAGCAGCTTGTGGGGCGGGGACACTGAA. This gives the protein CASSLWGGDTE. The CDR3 reads in full as CASSLWGGDTEAFF.

This clone has more than one count but fewer than ten. Sequencing ends 3 residues short of the CDR3 end; the germline J gene provides the rest. The V and J genes are TRBV19 and TRBJ2-7; the D gene is possibly TRBD1 (6 bases). The germline V gene has CDR1 LNHDA and CDR2 SQIVND (reference sequence). With 2 bases removed from V and 1 base from J, the gap between germline ends came to 15 bases. CDR3 length equals 16 residues. Partial CDR3 DNA: TGTGCCAGTAGTATAAAGGGGGAAGGGAGTTCCTACGAG. Amino acid sequence: CASSIKGEGSSYE. The complete CDR3 sequence is CASSIKGEGSSYEQYF.

CDR3 sequence: CASSLATGHYTF. The sequenced CDR3 bases are TGTGCCAGCAGCTTAGCAACAGGCCAC. V is TRBV7-2 and J is TRBJ1-2, with D perhaps TRBD1 (5 bases). Sequencing ends 3 residues short of the CDR3 end; the germline J gene provides the rest. The CDR3 loop spans 12 amino acids. The V gene's germline CDR1 is SGHTA and CDR2 FQGNSA.

The table lists this clone with a few counts. The observed sequence ends 3 residues before the CDR3 terminus, with the missing tail filled in from the germline J gene. The V and J genes are TRBV10-1 and TRBJ1-6; D not certain. Germline V gives CDR1 WNHNN, CDR2 SYGVQD (reference sequence). The CDR3 runs to 13 residues. The V and J ends lost 8 bases and 7 bases respectively, with 12 bases between them. CDR3 loop: CASRAEGNSPLHF. Incomplete CDR3 DNA: TGCGCCAGCCGAGCGGAGGGAAATTCACCC.

Worth noting for this clone: The read finishes 3 residues shy of the CDR3 end, and the germline J gene is used to complete it. The V gene is TRBV30, the J gene TRBJ1-5; 11 bases are a match to TRBD1. V trimming: 2 bases; J trimming: 2 bases; junction bases outside the gene matches: 8. This CDR3 contains 17 residues. In germline, CDR1 is GTSNPN, CDR2 SVGIG (reference sequence). Incomplete CDR3 DNA: TGTGCCTGGAGTTGGACAGGGGGCGTCAAGGGCAATCAGCCC. As protein: CAWSWTGGVKGNQP. The entire CDR3 protein is CAWSWTGGVKGNQPQHF.

This clone was found many times. One end of the junction varies from germline; a read error may be responsible. Read sequence stops 3 residues before the CDR3 end, and the germline J gene provides the missing end. J is TRBJ2-1 and V is TRBV4-2; D may be TRBD1 (5 bases). Per the germline V gene, CDR1 is LGHNA and CDR2 is YNFKEQ. The CDR3 length is 15 residues. The DNA read from the CDR3 is TGCGCCAGCAGCCAAGAATACCAGGGTCAGGATGAG. This gives the protein CASSQEYQGQDE. The complete CDR3 reads CASSQEYQGQDEQFF.

As to this clone: The CDR3 is cut off 3 residues early in the read; its end comes from the germline J gene. The V call is TRBV5-1, the J call TRBJ2-1; possibly TRBD1 for D (5 bases). Germline V gene lookup returns CDR1 SGHRS and CDR2 YFSETQ. This CDR3 spans 14 amino acids. V was shortened by 0 bases and J by 7 bases, with 11 bases between the two germline ends. CDR3 region: CASSLEQGRNEQFF. The sequenced part of the CDR3 DNA is TGCGCCAGCAGCTTGGAGCAGGGTCGGAATGAG.